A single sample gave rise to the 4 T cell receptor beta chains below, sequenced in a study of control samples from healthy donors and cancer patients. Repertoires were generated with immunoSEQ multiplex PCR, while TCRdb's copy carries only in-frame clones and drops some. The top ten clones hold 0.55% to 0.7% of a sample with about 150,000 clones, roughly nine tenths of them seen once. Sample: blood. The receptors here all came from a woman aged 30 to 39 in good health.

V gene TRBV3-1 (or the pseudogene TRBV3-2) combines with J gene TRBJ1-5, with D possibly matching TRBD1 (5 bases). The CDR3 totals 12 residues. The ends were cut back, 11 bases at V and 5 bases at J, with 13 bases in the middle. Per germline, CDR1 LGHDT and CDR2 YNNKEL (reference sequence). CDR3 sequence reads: CAPDTWYQPQHF. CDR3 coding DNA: TGTGCCCCGGACACCTGGTATCAGCCCCAGCATTTT.

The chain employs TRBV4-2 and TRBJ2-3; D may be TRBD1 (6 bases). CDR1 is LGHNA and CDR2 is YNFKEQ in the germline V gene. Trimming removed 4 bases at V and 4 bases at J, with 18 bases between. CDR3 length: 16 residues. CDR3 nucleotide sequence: TGTGCCAGCAGCCCAGGGGAAGGGAGTGGCCCAGATACGCAGTATTTT. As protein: CASSPGEGSGPDTQYF.

CDR3 in amino acids: CASSFLQGSYNEQFF. DNA for the CDR3: TGTGCCAGCAGTTTCCTACAGGGCTCCTACAATGAGCAGTTCTTC. The V call is TRBV28, the J call TRBJ2-1; D is perhaps TRBD1 (6 bases). This CDR3 comprises 15 residues. The germline V and J ends were trimmed by 3 bases and 0 bases, with 9 bases remaining between them. Germline values: CDR1 MDHEN, CDR2 SYDVKM.

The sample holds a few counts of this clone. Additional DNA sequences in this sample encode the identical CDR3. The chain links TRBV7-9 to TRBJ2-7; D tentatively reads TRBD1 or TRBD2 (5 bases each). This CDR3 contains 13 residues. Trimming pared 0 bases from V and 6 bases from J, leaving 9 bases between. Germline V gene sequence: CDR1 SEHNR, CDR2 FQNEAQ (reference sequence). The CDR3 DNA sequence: TGTGCCAGCAGCTTAGCAGGGACGGGCGAGCAGTACTTC. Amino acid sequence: CASSLAGTGEQYF.